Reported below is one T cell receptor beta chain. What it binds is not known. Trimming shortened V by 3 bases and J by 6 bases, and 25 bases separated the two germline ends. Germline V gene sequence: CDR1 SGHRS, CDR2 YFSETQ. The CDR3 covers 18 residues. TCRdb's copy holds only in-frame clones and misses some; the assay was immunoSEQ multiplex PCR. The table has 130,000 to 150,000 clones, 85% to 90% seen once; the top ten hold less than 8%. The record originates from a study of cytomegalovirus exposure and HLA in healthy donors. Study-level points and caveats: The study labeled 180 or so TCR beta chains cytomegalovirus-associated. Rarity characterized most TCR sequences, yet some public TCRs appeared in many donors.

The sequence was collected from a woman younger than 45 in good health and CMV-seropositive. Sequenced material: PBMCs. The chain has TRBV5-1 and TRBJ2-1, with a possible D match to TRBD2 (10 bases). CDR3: CASSWGQGASGGINEQFF. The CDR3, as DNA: TGCGCCAGCAGCTGGGGACAGGGCGCTAGCGGGGGCATCAATGAGCAGTTCTTC.